This TCR beta chain was sequenced for a study of blood T cell repertoires in COVID-19. Study summary: Some COVID-19 samples were acute and others convalescent; all came from the United States, Italy and Spain. PBMCs, B-cell-depleted T cells, or T cells provided the cDNA or gDNA that made up the material.

Study processing details: Reference gene primers were amplified, and this amplification served to estimate nucleated cell counts. Only in-frame clones appear in the TCRdb table, and some are missing; sequencing was by immunoSEQ multiplex PCR. That table is the source of V, J and clone size, and D and trimming were worked out from the DNA. Of 30,000 to 40,000 clones in the sample, 85% were seen once. The CDR3 runs to 12 residues. Germline V gene lookup returns CDR1 MNHEY and CDR2 SVGAGI. V was clipped by 5 bases and J by 6 bases; unmatched bases: 2. The chain uses TRBV6-5 and TRBJ1-1, with TRBD1 matching 8 bases. Sequencing was performed on peripheral blood. The receptor was derived from a man aged 60-69 years with active or convalescent COVID-19. CDR3 DNA sequence: TGTGCCAGCAGTAGGGGACAGGCTGAAGCTTTCTTT. Amino acid sequence: CASSRGQAEAFF.